This T cell receptor beta chain came from a study of response to subunit inactivated influenza vaccine. Findings and limits, study-wide: It was the authors' suggestion that each seasonal influenza vaccination recruits few new T cells.

TCRdb redid the calling of the RT-PCR reads with MiXCR, one entry per CDR3 protein. This sample has 500,000 or so distinct CDR3 sequences, with 10% to 11% found just once. Germline CDR1 SGHRS, CDR2 YFSETQ. The CDR3 has 12 residues. Trimming took off 4 bases at V and 4 bases at J, with 7 bases between the two ends. This clonotype was seen only a few times. Its antigen is unknown. The sequences come from PBMCs from blood, collected 45 days after vaccination. This receptor was identified in a man aged 50 or older who received an inactivated influenza vaccine. The chain is built from TRBV5-1 and TRBJ2-3; no reliable D call. The CDR3 sequence: CASSKVADTQYF. The CDR3 nucleotides read TGCGCCAGCAGCAAGGTGGCAGATACGCAGTATTTT.